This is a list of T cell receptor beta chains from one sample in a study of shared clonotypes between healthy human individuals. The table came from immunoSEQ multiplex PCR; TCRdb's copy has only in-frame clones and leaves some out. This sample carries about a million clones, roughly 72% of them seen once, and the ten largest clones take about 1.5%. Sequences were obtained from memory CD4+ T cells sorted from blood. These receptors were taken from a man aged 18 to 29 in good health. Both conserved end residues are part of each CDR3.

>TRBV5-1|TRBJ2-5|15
CASSERAGHQETQYF
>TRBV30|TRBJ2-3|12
CASRGDTDTQYF
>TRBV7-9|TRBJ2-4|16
CASSPMREGRGNIQYF
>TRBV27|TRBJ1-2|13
CASSRDSLYGYTF
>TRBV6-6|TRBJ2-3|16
CASSYGRGESTDTQYF
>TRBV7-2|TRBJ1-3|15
CASSWGPSSGNTIYF
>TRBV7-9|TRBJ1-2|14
CASSLNVGTDGYTF
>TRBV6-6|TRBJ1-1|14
CASSVLRVGTEAFF
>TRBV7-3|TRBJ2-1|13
CASSSNSYNEQFF
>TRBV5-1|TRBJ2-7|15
CASSLRGGGSYEQYF
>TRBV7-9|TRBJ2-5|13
CASSFVAGETQYF
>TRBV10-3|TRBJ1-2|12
CAISESRNGYTF
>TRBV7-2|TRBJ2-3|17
CASSLAGTGGMADTQYF
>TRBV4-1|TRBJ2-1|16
CASSQDASGSRYEQFF
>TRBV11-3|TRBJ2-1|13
CASSLRTDNEQFF
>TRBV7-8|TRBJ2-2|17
CASSGTGPLGSTGELFF
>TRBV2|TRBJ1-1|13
CASSAAGYTEAFF
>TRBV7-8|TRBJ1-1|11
CASSSHSEAFF
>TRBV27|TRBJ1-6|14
CASRRSGRGSPLHF
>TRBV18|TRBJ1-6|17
CASSPQAGQGRNSPLHF
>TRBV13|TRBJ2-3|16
CASSPFGTSRPDTQYF
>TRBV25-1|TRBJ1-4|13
CASSQGVREKLFF
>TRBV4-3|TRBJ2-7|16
CASSQDRSSGSYEQYF
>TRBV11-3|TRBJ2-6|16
CASSSGTGYGANVLTF
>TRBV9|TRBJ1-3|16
CASSVGLPSSGNTIYF
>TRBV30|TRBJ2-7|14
CAWSVLAGRYEQYF
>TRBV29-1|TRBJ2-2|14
CSVGLAANTGELFF
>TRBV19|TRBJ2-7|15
CASSTAGVSSYEQYF
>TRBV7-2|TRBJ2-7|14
CASRSSGAYYEQYF
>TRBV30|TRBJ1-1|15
CAWSVLTGFSTEAFF
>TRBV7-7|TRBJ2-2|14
CASSASGNTGELFF
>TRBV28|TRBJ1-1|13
CASIYQANTEAFF
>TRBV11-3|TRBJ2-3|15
CASGSGGAGADTQYF
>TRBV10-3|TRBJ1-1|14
CAISENLQGGEAFF
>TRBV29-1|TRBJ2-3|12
CSVDHGTDTQYF
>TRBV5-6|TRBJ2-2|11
CASSRPGELFF
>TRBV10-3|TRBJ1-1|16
CAISGSGTGVGTEAFF
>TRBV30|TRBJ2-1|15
CAWQGLAGVFGEQFF
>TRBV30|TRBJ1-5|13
CAWSLREDQPQHF
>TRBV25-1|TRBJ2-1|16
CASSELGGAGNHEQFF
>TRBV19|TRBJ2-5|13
CASSEGQAGTQYF
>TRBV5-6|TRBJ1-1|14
CASSQGDKNTEAFF
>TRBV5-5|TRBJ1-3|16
CASSSTPRGAGNTIYF
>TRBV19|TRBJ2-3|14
CASSPAPRTDTQYF
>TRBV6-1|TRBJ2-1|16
CASSDRTSGGWNEQFF
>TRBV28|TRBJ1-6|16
CASRAAGAYRNSPLHF
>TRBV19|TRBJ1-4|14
CASSTRTVAEKLFF
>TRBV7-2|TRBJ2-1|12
CASSFRAAEQFF
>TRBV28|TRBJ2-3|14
CASSPLRDTDTQYF
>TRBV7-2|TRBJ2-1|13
CASRKLGTSEQFF
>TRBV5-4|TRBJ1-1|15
CASSLAPGTRLGAFF